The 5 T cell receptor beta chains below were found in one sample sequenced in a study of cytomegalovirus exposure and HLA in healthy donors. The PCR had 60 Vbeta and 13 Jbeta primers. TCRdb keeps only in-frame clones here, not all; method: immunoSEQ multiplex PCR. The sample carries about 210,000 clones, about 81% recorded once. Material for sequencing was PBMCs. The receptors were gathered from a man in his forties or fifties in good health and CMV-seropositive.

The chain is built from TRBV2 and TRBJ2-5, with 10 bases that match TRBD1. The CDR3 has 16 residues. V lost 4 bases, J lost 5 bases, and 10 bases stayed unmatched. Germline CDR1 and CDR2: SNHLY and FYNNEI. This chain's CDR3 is CASSVPRDRGKETQYF. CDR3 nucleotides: TGTGCCAGCAGTGTTCCCCGGGACAGGGGTAAGGAGACCCAGTACTTC.

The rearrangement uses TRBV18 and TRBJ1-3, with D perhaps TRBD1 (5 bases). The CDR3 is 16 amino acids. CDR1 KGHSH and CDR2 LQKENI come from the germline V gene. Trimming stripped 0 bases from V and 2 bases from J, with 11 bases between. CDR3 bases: TGTGCCAGCTCACCACCCAGACAGCTAACTGGAAACACCATATATTTT. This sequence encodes CASSPPRQLTGNTIYF.

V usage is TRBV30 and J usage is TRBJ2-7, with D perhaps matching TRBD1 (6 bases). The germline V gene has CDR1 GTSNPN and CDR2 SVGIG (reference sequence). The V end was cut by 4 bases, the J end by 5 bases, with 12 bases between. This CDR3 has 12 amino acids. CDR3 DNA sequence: TGTGCCTGGAACAGGGCAGGGGACGAGCAGTACTTC. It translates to CAWNRAGDEQYF.

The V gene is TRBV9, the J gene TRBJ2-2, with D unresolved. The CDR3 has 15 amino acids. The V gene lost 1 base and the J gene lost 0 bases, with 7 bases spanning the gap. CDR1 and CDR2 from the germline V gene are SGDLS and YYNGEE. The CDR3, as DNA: TGTGCCAGCAGCGTAAGCCCCGCGAACACCGGGGAGCTGTTTTTT. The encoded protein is CASSVSPANTGELFF.

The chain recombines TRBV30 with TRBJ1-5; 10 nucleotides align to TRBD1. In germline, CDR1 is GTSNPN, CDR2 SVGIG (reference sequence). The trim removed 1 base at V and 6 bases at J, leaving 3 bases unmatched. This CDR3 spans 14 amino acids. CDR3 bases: TGTGCCTGGAGTGGACAGGGGGCCGGTCAGCCCCAGCATTTT. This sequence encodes CAWSGQGAGQPQHF.